This T cell receptor (beta chain) comes out of a study of T cell repertoires in cytomegalovirus infection (dated by TCRdb to the late 2010s). The study in broad terms: Alongside well-studied HLA-B-restricted epitopes, the peptide stimulations were aimed at recently identified HLA-C-restricted CMV epitopes, whose presentation resists viral immunomodulation. Because public TCR beta signatures pointed to carriage of CMV infection together with the matching HLA type, the HLA type of each donor mattered for the analysis. The paper as a whole reports these results and caveats: In both this cohort and an independent approximately 350-donor cohort, the cumulative frequency of public TCR beta family members distinguished carriers of CMV infection plus the relevant HLA type. The ex vivo response was dominated by HLA-C-restricted CMV-specific TCR beta clonotypes, which also provided the single most frequent clonotype in two of eight donors.

Per the publication, the treatment or condition label means: in vitro stimulation with specific CMV peptide epitopes to enrich CMV-specific T cells. This clonotype was found a few times. The antigen it recognizes is unknown. Base qualities are not at hand, and no much larger clone is one base apart. CDR1 SGHTA and CDR2 FQGTGA are derived from the germline V gene. Counted from cysteine to phenylalanine, this CDR3 has 14 amino acids. Only the CDR3 part of the read is kept: 42 bases, read in frame from the first base. V loses 5 bases of germline sequence and J loses 6 bases, and the interval between the two ends is 14 bases. The sequencing machine was an Illumina HiSeq 1500. TCRdb reprocessed the public reads (quality trimming at Q25 with fastp, clone calling with MiXCR) and kept in-frame beta chains. Rows are combined by CDR3 protein, so each entry shows the most common genes and DNA. Present in this sample are 25,000 to 35,000 distinct CDR3 sequences, around 19% of which were seen just once. The top ten constitute approximately 81% of the sample.

The specimen comprised CD8+ T cells from cultured PBMCs, sampled from culture after CMV antigen stimulation. The rearranged segments are TRBV7-3 and TRBJ2-1; confidence is insufficient to name the D gene. This receptor was obtained from a human donor in good health (CMV status not recorded). Some clones in this sample may be carry-over from other donors' samples. The nucleotides read TGTGCCAGCAGCCCGCCCGGCATTGCCAATGAGCAGTTCTTC. The translation is CASSPPGIANEQFF.